This TCR beta chain was captured in a study of T cells in tuberculosis. Study as a whole: T cells were selected with CD1B tetramers loaded with glucose monomycolate.

TCR-alpha and TCR-beta chains were sequenced unpaired. Using immunoSEQ multiplex PCR, the repertoire was profiled, and TCRdb retains in-frame clones only, with some absent. The sample records 55,000 to 60,000 clones, approximately 91% being singletons. V was trimmed by 4 bases and J by 0 bases, leaving 11 bases between them. Germline CDR1 reads SNHLY; CDR2 reads FYNNEI. CDR3 length equals 15 residues. Sorting used thawed, overnight-rested PBMC stained with anti-CD3, a viability dye and GMM-loaded CD1B tetramer. The CD1B tetramers carried C32 glucose monomycolate purified from Rhodococcus equi. Tetramer-negative cells, roughly 97,000 per donor, were also sorted.

Sample: CD1b-GMM tetramer-negative cells sorted from PBMCs. V gene TRBV2 combines with J gene TRBJ2-3; no firm D call. The TCR was taken from an adult woman with latent tuberculosis. CDR3 bases: TGTGCCAGCAGTGGGGCAGTTATCAGCACAGATACGCAGTATTTT. Translated, it gives CASSGAVISTDTQYF.